Below, one T cell receptor (beta chain) is given with its context. What it recognizes is unknown. The donors comprised healthy bone marrow donors. This record belongs to a study of cytomegalovirus exposure and HLA in healthy donors. CDR1 is SGHTA and CDR2 is FQGTGA in the germline V gene. V was cut by 2 bases and J by 5 bases, with 19 bases left in between. The CDR3 is made up of 17 amino acids. Regarding the study as a whole: Altogether, 150 to 200 TCR beta chains were recorded as cytomegalovirus-associated. It was in a later analysis that TCR association rates were seen to vary by HLA locus, highest for DRB1 and lowest for HLA-C. In an earlier analysis, most TCR beta V segments were productive about 87% or about 30% of the time.

Vbeta (60) and Jbeta (13) primers were used in the PCR. Sequencing was performed with immunoSEQ multiplex PCR; in TCRdb, only in-frame clones are kept and a portion is missing. The table lists about 110,000 clones, 55% to 75% of them singletons. J is TRBJ2-1 and V is TRBV7-3; perhaps TRBD1 as D (6 bases). This receptor was obtained from an older woman in good health and CMV-seropositive. Sequenced material: PBMCs. CDR3 DNA sequence: TGTGCCAGCAGCTTATGGCCTCCGGGACAAGCTAACAATGAGCAGTTCTTC. Translating it yields CASSLWPPGQANNEQFF. Filled out from reference TRBV7-3 and TRBJ2-1, the complete variable domain reads GAGVSQTPSNKVTEKGKYVELRCDPISGHTALYWYRQSLGQGPEFLIYFQGTGAADDSGLPNDRFFAVRPEGSVSTLKIQRTERGDSAVYLCASSLWPPGQANNEQFFGPGTRLTVL.